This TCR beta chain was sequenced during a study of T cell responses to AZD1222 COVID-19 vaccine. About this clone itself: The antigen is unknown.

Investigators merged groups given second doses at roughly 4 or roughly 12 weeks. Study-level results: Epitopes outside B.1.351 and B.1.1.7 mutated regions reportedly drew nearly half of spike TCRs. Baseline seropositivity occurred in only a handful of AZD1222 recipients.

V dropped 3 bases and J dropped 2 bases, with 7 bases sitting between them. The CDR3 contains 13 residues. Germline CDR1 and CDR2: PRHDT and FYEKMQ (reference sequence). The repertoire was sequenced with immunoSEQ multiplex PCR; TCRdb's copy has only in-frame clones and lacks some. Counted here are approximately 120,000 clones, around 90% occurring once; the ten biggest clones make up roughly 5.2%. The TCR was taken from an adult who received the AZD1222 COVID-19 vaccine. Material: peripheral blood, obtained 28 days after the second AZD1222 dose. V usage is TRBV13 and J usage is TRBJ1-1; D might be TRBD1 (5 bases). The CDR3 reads CASSLGGNTEAFF. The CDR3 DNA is TGTGCCAGCAGCTTGGGGGGAAACACTGAAGCTTTCTTT.